Sequencing of this T cell receptor (beta chain) was carried out in a study of T cells in Graves' hyperthyroidism and ophthalmopathy. As for the study in general: Prior to any treatment, at the point of initial diagnosis, peripheral blood was collected.

This CDR3 has 13 amino acids. CDR1 is KGHDR and CDR2 is SFDVKD in the germline V gene. Losses at the gene ends were 5 bases for V and 4 bases for J; bases not matched to a gene: 4. Findings and caveats of the study: A model built on 13 V-J features separated ophthalmopathy from stable hyperthyroidism.

This clonotype has just a few counts. Its target is not known. Researchers barred patients who had uncontrolled infection, other autoimmune disease, pregnancy or lactation. Roughly 9.1 ml of fresh peripheral blood supplied the PBMCs. Authors of the study amplified TCR beta CDR3 regions from RNA transcripts. When the TCR CDR3 underwent first-round RT-PCR, the HTBI primer set was used. TCRdb fed the multiplex PCR reads into MiXCR, producing one record per CDR3 protein. The sample has more than 500,000 distinct CDR3 sequences, roughly 16% seen once. V and J are TRBV24-1 and TRBJ2-7, with 7 bases aligning to TRBD2. Sequenced material: blood. The source is a woman under 40 with Graves' ophthalmopathy. CDR3 region: CATSVEGGYEQYF. CDR3 in DNA: TGTGCCACCAGTGTTGAGGGAGGGTACGAGCAGTACTTC.